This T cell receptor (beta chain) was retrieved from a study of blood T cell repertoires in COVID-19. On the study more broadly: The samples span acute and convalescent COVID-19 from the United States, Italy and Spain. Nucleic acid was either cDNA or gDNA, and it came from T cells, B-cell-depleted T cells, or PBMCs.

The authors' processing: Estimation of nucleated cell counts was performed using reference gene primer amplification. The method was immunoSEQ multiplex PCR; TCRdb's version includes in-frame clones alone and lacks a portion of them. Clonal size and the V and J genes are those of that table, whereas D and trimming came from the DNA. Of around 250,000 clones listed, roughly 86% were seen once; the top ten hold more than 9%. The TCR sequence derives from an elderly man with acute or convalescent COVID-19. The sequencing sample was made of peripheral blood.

In DNA, the CDR3 is TGTGCCAGCAGCCAAGCGAGGACAGGGGGCGGATATGGCTACACCTTC. Amino acid sequence: CASSQARTGGGYGYTF. The chain recombines TRBV3-1 (or the pseudogene TRBV3-2) with TRBJ1-2, with 11 nucleotides matching TRBD1. The CDR3 sequence is 16 residues long. Losses at the gene ends were 1 base for V and 5 bases for J; bases not matched to a gene: 6. Germline-derived CDR1 and CDR2 are LGHDT and YNNKEL (reference sequence).